Below, 25 T cell receptor beta chains from the same sample are listed, as sequenced in a study of CD8+ T cells in alopecia areata. The treatment is: oral pan-JAK inhibitor, 5-10 mg twice daily. cDNA serving as the sequencing template came from extracted, reverse transcribed RNA. Profiled with immunoSEQ multiplex PCR; TCRdb holds only in-frame clones, not every one. The data contain fewer than 250,000 clones, 64% of them singletons. The sequenced sample was CD4+ T cells sorted from blood, obtained at week 4, from a patient treated with tofacitinib. The receptors here all came from a human donor with alopecia areata.

This clone has a handful of counts. This sequence joins TRBV29-1 and TRBJ1-2; TRBD1 aligns across 9 bases. The CDR3 runs 13 residues. Looked up from germline, CDR1 is SQVTM and CDR2 is ANQGSEA. J gave up 5 bases and V 5 bases, and 6 bases lay outside the gene matches. The CDR3 DNA sequence: TGCAGCGTTTTACAGGGGGCGCAGTATGGCTACACCTTC. It encodes CSVLQGAQYGYTF.

The chain uses TRBV5-1 and TRBJ2-5; D could derive from TRBD1 or TRBD2 (5 bases each). V was shortened by 6 bases and J by 3 bases, with 18 bases between the two germline ends. CDR1 SGHRS and CDR2 YFSETQ come from the germline V gene. This CDR3 has 15 amino acids. The CDR3 here is CASKRQWDGKETQYF. In DNA, the CDR3 is TGCGCCAGCAAACGACAGTGGGACGGTAAAGAGACCCAGTACTTC.

The gene calls are TRBV5-1 and TRBJ1-5; 9 bases agree with TRBD1. Germline V lookup: CDR1 SGHRS, CDR2 YFSETQ. This CDR3 comprises 17 residues. Trimming took 0 bases from V and 4 from J; bases not matched to a gene: 8. For the CDR3, the DNA is TGCGCCAGCAGCTTGGGACTTGGGGACAGGGATAATCAGCCCCAGCATTTT. Residues: CASSLGLGDRDNQPQHF.

This rearrangement joins TRBV5-1 to TRBJ2-2; TRBD2 is a possible D gene (6 bases). Deletions cut 0 bases from V and 3 bases from J, with 12 bases between. Germline CDR1 SGHRS, CDR2 YFSETQ. The CDR3 spans 16 residues. The DNA for the CDR3 is TGCGCCAGCAGCTTGGTAGGAGGGCTCGACACCGGGGAGCTGTTTTTT. It encodes CASSLVGGLDTGELFF.

The chain employs TRBV4-3 and TRBJ1-6; 8 nucleotides match TRBD1. The junction had 11 bases not matched to a gene; V was cut back by 1 base and J by 9 bases. The germline CDR1 and CDR2 sequences are LGHNA and YSLEER. The CDR3 spans 17 residues. The CDR3 region has the DNA TGCGCCAGCAGCCAAGGGAGGAACAGGGGGAAGGGTTCACCCCTCCACTTT. Translated, it gives CASSQGRNRGKGSPLHF.

The V call is TRBV7-2, the J call TRBJ2-5, with a weak D call TRBD2 (6 bases). Deletions cut 5 bases from V and 1 base from J, with 11 bases between. Germline assignment: CDR1 SGHTA and CDR2 FQGNSA. The CDR3 loop spans 14 amino acids. The CDR3: CASSAGTRQETQYF. CDR3 sequence (DNA): TGTGCCAGCAGCGCGGGGACTCGCCAAGAGACCCAGTACTTC.

The chain combines TRBV4-1 with TRBJ2-2; 10 positions match TRBD1. Per germline, CDR1 MGHRA and CDR2 YSYEKL. With 3 bases clipped from V and 5 bases from J, the junction kept 6 bases outside the gene matches. The CDR3 length is 16 residues. Written as DNA, the CDR3 is TGCGCCAGCAGCCACCCGGGACAGGGGAAAACCGGGGAGCTGTTTTTT. It specifies CASSHPGQGKTGELFF.

The chain joins TRBV19 to TRBJ1-1; no firm D call. CDR1 is LNHDA, CDR2 SQIVND, per germline (reference sequence). This CDR3 comprises 15 residues. Trimming removed 2 bases from V and 3 bases from J, with 13 bases in between. Here the CDR3 reads CASSIPRGGHTEAFF. The CDR3 coding sequence is TGTGCCAGTAGTATACCCCGCGGTGGGCACACTGAAGCTTTCTTT.

Note on this clone: Other DNA sequences in the same sample also yield this CDR3. This chain connects TRBV7-2 to TRBJ2-1; the D gene could be TRBD1 or TRBD2 (5 bases each). Germline loops: CDR1 SGHTA, CDR2 FQGNSA. V was clipped by 2 bases and J by 7 bases, with 6 bases between them. The CDR3 contains 12 residues. CDR3 residues: CASSLWGNEQFF. As DNA, the CDR3 is TGTGCCAGCAGCTTATGGGGGAATGAGCAGTTCTTC.

The rearrangement links TRBV18 to TRBJ2-1; D is unclear. Trimming removed 1 base from V and 9 bases from J, with 10 bases in between. The germline V gene has CDR1 KGHSH and CDR2 LQKENI. The length of the CDR3 is 13 residues. The CDR3 loop reads CASSPLKGIEQFF. CDR3 sequence (DNA): TGTGCCAGCTCACCACTTAAGGGAATTGAGCAGTTCTTC.

This clone was counted only a few times. This chain connects TRBV29-1 to TRBJ2-3, with D possibly TRBD2 on 6 matching bases. The CDR3 extends over 14 amino acids. With 4 bases removed from V and 4 bases from J, the gap between germline ends came to 15 bases. In germline, CDR1 is SQVTM, CDR2 ANQGSEA. CDR3: CSVVGPGVSDTQYF. In DNA form, the CDR3 reads TGCAGCGTTGTAGGGCCGGGGGTCTCAGATACGCAGTATTTT.

The V gene is TRBV30, the J gene TRBJ2-1; TRBD2 matches at 9 bases. Germline assignment: CDR1 GTSNPN and CDR2 SVGIG (reference sequence). Trimming at V came to 2 bases and at J to 9 bases, leaving 8 bases not matched to a gene. This CDR3 comprises 14 residues. CDR3 nucleotide sequence: TGTGCCTGGAGTCGGGCGGGGGGGCCCCGTGAGCAGTTCTTC. Translated, it gives CAWSRAGGPREQFF.

DNA for the CDR3: TGCGCCAGCAGTCAAAGGGCAGAAGGGGTCTTCGGGGAGCTGTTTTTT. Protein product: CASSQRAEGVFGELFF. J is TRBJ2-2 and V is TRBV23-1, with D maybe TRBD1 (5 bases). TRBV23-1 is sorted into the ORF group, with uncertain function. This CDR3 is built from 16 residues. The V and J ends lost 2 bases and 7 bases respectively, with 17 bases between them.

V and J are TRBV30 and TRBJ2-5; D gene unclear. Germline V lookup: CDR1 GTSNPN, CDR2 SVGIG (reference sequence). This CDR3 has 13 amino acids. Trimming removed 7 bases at V and 2 bases at J, with 14 bases between. This CDR3 reads CAFMRWQQETQYF. CDR3 DNA: TGTGCCTTCATGAGGTGGCAACAAGAGACCCAGTACTTC.

The V call is TRBV7-8, the J call TRBJ2-3; D is uncertain. Germline values: CDR1 SGHVS, CDR2 FQNEAQ. The CDR3 runs 13 residues. Trimming removed 0 bases from V and 4 bases from J, with 5 bases in between. The CDR3 DNA follows: TGTGCCAGCAGCTTAGCGATCCCAGATACGCAGTATTTT. As protein: CASSLAIPDTQYF. Together with reference TRBV7-8 and TRBJ2-3, the CDR3 gives the full variable domain: GAGVSQSPRYKVAKRGQDVALRCDPISGHVSLFWYQQALGQGPEFLTYFQNEAQLDKSGLPSDRFFAERPEGSVSTLKIQRTQQEDSAVYLCASSLAIPDTQYFGPGTRLTVL.

V usage is TRBV10-3 and J usage is TRBJ2-3, with D possibly TRBD2 on 6 matching bases. Germline V gives CDR1 ENHRY, CDR2 SYGVKD. This CDR3 region has 13 residues. Trimming removed 6 bases from V and 8 bases from J, with 15 bases in between. CDR3 amino acids: CAISAGREGTQYF. DNA of the CDR3: TGTGCCATCAGCGCAGGGCGGGAAGGTACGCAGTATTTT.

V is TRBV2 and J is TRBJ1-6; 7 bases match TRBD1. The V gene end was trimmed by 6 bases and the J gene end by 9 bases; junction bases not matched to a gene: 11. Germline V gene lookup returns CDR1 SNHLY and CDR2 FYNNEI. This CDR3 contains 15 residues. The CDR3 protein is CASRADRARGSPLHF. CDR3 in DNA: TGTGCCAGCAGGGCAGACAGGGCCCGGGGTTCACCCCTCCACTTT.

V gene TRBV7-3 combines with J gene TRBJ2-1; either TRBD1 or TRBD2 may fit D (5 bases each). Per the germline V gene, CDR1 is SGHTA and CDR2 is FQGTGA. Trimming cost V 5 bases and J 6 bases, with 17 bases left between them. CDR3 length equals 15 residues. CDR3 in DNA: TGTGCCAGCAGCAATGTGGGGGTAGCAGGCAATGAGCAGTTCTTC. This gives the protein CASSNVGVAGNEQFF.

The V gene is TRBV15, the J gene TRBJ2-2; D is possibly TRBD1 (7 bases). V lost 5 bases to trimming and J lost 3 bases, with 16 bases between them. The CDR3 runs 16 residues. Germline lookup yields CDR1 LNHNV and CDR2 YYDKDF (reference sequence). The CDR3 DNA reads TGTGCCACCAGCTGGAGGGGGCAGGGCGACACCGGGGAGCTGTTTTTT. Its protein is CATSWRGQGDTGELFF.

V and J are TRBV29-1 and TRBJ1-1, with 7 bases matching TRBD1. The CDR3 loop spans 13 amino acids. Per germline, CDR1 SQVTM and CDR2 ANQGSEA. After removal of 7 bases from V and 3 bases from J, the junction contained 8 bases not matched to a gene. In DNA form, the CDR3 reads TGCAGCGCAGCCGGGACAGCCCACACTGAAGCTTTCTTT. Its protein is CSAAGTAHTEAFF.

The genes are TRBV29-1 and TRBJ1-4, with D maybe TRBD1 (6 bases). V gave up 4 bases and J gave up 5 bases, with 20 bases separating them. CDR1 is SQVTM and CDR2 is ANQGSEA in the germline V gene. The CDR3 spans 16 residues. CDR3 coding DNA: TGCAGCGTTGGGATTTCCCGTCCAGGGGAAAATGAAAAACTGTTTTTT. Translating it yields CSVGISRPGENEKLFF. Full variable domain (remainder filled in from reference TRBV29-1 and TRBJ1-4): SAVISQKPSRDICQRGTSLTIQCQVDSQVTMMFWYRQQPGQSLTLIATANQGSEATYESGFVIDKFPISRPNLTFSTLTVSNMSPEDSSIYLCSVGISRPGENEKLFFGSGTQLSVL.

V gene TRBV18 combines with J gene TRBJ1-1, with D perhaps matching TRBD1 (6 bases). The V end lost 6 bases, the J end lost 0 bases, and 17 bases lay between the germline ends. Germline V CDR1 and CDR2: KGHSH, LQKENI. This CDR3 spans 16 amino acids. CDR3 DNA sequence: TGTGCCAGCTCCCCTATCGAGAACAGGGTGAACACTGAAGCTTTCTTT. Translation gives CASSPIENRVNTEAFF.

The V gene is TRBV30, the J gene TRBJ2-1; 8 nucleotides align to TRBD1. CDR3 size: 13 residues. Germline CDR1 reads GTSNPN; CDR2 reads SVGIG (reference sequence). V lost 2 bases, J lost 4 bases, and 1 base stayed unmatched. Here the CDR3 reads CAWSTGGYNEQFF. CDR3 in DNA: TGTGCCTGGAGTACAGGGGGTTACAATGAGCAGTTCTTC.

V gene TRBV4-1 combines with J gene TRBJ1-4, with D hard to call. This CDR3 region has 15 residues. Germline V CDR1 and CDR2: MGHRA, YSYEKL. V lost 4 bases, J lost 0 bases, and 9 bases lay in between. CDR3: CASSLTLATNEKLFF. CDR3 DNA: TGCGCCAGCAGCCTCACGCTTGCAACTAATGAAAAACTGTTTTTT.

The V and J genes are TRBV4-1 and TRBJ2-3; D remains ambiguous. This CDR3 has 15 amino acids. Germline loops: CDR1 MGHRA, CDR2 YSYEKL. V was shortened by 4 bases and J by 3 bases, with 14 bases between the two germline ends. Here the CDR3 reads CASSPNPLRTDTQYF. Written as DNA, the CDR3 is TGCGCCAGCAGCCCGAATCCTCTACGAACAGATACGCAGTATTTT.